The rows below give T cell receptor beta chains drawn from one sample of a study of cytomegalovirus exposure and HLA in healthy donors. The repertoire was sequenced with immunoSEQ multiplex PCR; TCRdb's copy has only in-frame clones and lacks some. This table has roughly 82,000 clones, roughly 72% appearing once. Sequencing was carried out using PBMCs. Source of these receptors: a woman aged 45-60 years in good health and CMV-seropositive. The CDR3 runs from the conserved cysteine through the conserved F or W. Fields, in order: J gene, V gene, clone size, D gene, CDR3 length, CDR3 protein, CDR3 DNA. The D gene is left open where the match is weak. Where a row states a size, it is once, few, many or the class of an expanded clone; other rows omit it.

J: TRBJ2-7
V: TRBV10-1
size: .
D: .
length: 14
CDR3: CASSESTVPYEQYF
DNA: TGCGCCAGCAGTGAGTCGACTGTCCCCTACGAGCAGTACTTC

J: TRBJ2-2
V: TRBV7-8
size: .
D: TRBD1
length: 18
CDR3: CASSALDDRGWYSGELFF
DNA: TGTGCCAGCAGCGCCCTCGACGACAGGGGTTGGTACTCCGGGGAGCTGTTTTTT

J: TRBJ2-7
V: TRBV5-6
size: .
D: TRBD2
length: 13
CDR3: CASSLGRERVQYF
DNA: TGTGCCAGCAGCTTGGGGCGGGAGAGGGTGCAGTATTTC

J: TRBJ2-3
V: TRBV18
size: .
D: .
length: 14
CDR3: CASSPSPPTDTQYF
DNA: TGTGCCAGCTCACCAAGCCCCCCAACAGATACGCAGTATTTT

J: TRBJ2-7
V: TRBV2
size: .
D: TRBD1
length: 14
CDR3: CASSDWDSSYEQYF
DNA: TGTGCCAGCAGTGACTGGGACAGCTCCTACGAGCAGTACTTC

J: TRBJ2-7
V: TRBV27
size: .
D: TRBD2
length: 14
CDR3: CASSLALADYEQYF
DNA: TGTGCCAGCAGTTTAGCACTAGCGGACTACGAGCAGTACTTC

J: TRBJ2-3
V: TRBV10-2
size: .
D: TRBD2
length: 14
CDR3: CASGGGVSTDTQYF
DNA: TGCGCCAGCGGGGGAGGGGTCAGCACAGATACGCAGTATTTT

J: TRBJ1-2
V: TRBV29-1
size: .
D: TRBD1
length: 13
CDR3: CSADDRGVSGYTF
DNA: TGCAGCGCCGACGACAGGGGGGTAAGCGGCTACACCTTC

J: TRBJ2-1
V: TRBV4-1
size: .
D: .
length: 14
CDR3: CASSQDPSRPNRVF
DNA: TGCGCCAGCAGCCAAGATCCCTCTCGCCCGAATCGGGTCTTC

J: TRBJ1-1
V: TRBV28
size: .
D: TRBD1
length: 16
CDR3: CASSLGQGYMNTEAFF
DNA: TGTGCCAGCAGTTTGGGACAGGGATACATGAACACTGAAGCTTTCTTT

J: TRBJ1-4
V: TRBV6-1
size: .
D: .
length: 14
CDR3: CASAGIPTNEKLFF
DNA: TGTGCCAGCGCGGGCATTCCAACTAATGAAAAACTGTTTTTT

J: TRBJ2-1
V: TRBV29-1
size: .
D: .
length: 13
CDR3: CSVTDFGNNEQFF
DNA: TGCAGCGTTACGGACTTTGGAAACAATGAGCAGTTCTTC

J: TRBJ1-3
V: TRBV27
size: .
D: TRBD1
length: 15
CDR3: CASAPGTASGNTIYF
DNA: TGTGCCAGCGCCCCGGGGACAGCATCTGGAAACACCATATATTTT

J: TRBJ1-1
V: TRBV20-1
size: .
D: .
length: 10
CDR3: CSARRDEAFF
DNA: TGCAGTGCTAGACGCGATGAAGCTTTCTTT

J: TRBJ1-4
V: TRBV5-1
size: .
D: TRBD1
length: 17
CDR3: CASSPGQGIPTNEKLFF
DNA: TGCGCCAGCAGCCCCGGACAGGGTATACCAACTAATGAAAAACTGTTTTTT

J: TRBJ2-7
V: TRBV6-5
size: .
D: TRBD1
length: 14
CDR3: CASSPGTGPYEQYF
DNA: TGTGCCAGCAGTCCCGGGACAGGGCCCTACGAGCAGTACTTC

J: TRBJ1-2
V: TRBV30
size: .
D: .
length: 14
CDR3: CAWSPLGGNYGYTF
DNA: TGTGCCTGGAGTCCCCTCGGGGGAAACTATGGCTACACCTTC

J: TRBJ2-3
V: TRBV5-4
size: .
D: TRBD1
length: 17
CDR3: CASSKPGQPPSTDTQYF
DNA: TGTGCCAGCAGCAAACCGGGACAGCCACCCTCCACAGATACGCAGTATTTT

J: TRBJ2-3
V: TRBV19
size: .
D: TRBD2
length: 15
CDR3: CASSPGLVRTDTQYF
DNA: TGTGCCAGTTCACCGGGACTAGTACGCACAGATACGCAGTATTTT

J: TRBJ1-1
V: TRBV18
size: .
D: .
length: 13
CDR3: CASSPQSGTEAFF
DNA: TGTGCCAGCTCACCACAGTCAGGGACTGAAGCTTTCTTT

J: TRBJ2-1
V: TRBV7-2
size: .
D: .
length: 15
CDR3: CASSLLEAAYNEQFF
DNA: TGTGCCAGCAGCTTATTAGAGGCGGCCTACAATGAGCAGTTCTTC

J: TRBJ2-3
V: TRBV7-2
size: few
D: TRBD2
length: 17
CDR3: CASSPLGTSGSKDTQYF
DNA: TGTGCCAGCAGCCCCCTGGGGACTAGCGGGAGTAAAGATACGCAGTATTTT

J: TRBJ1-4
V: TRBV30
size: .
D: .
length: 13
CDR3: CAWARQEGEKLFF
DNA: TGTGCCTGGGCCAGACAGGAAGGGGAAAAACTGTTTTTT

J: TRBJ1-4
V: TRBV6-1
size: .
D: TRBD1
length: 14
CDR3: CASSGPRGEEKLFF
DNA: TGTGCCAGCAGTGGACCCAGGGGGGAGGAAAAACTGTTTTTT

J: TRBJ1-2
V: TRBV9
size: .
D: TRBD1
length: 15
CDR3: CASTRGTGEIYGYTF
DNA: TGTGCCAGCACCAGAGGGACAGGGGAGATCTATGGCTACACCTTC

J: TRBJ2-2
V: TRBV4-1
size: .
D: TRBD2
length: 18
CDR3: CASSQEWREGLQTGELFF
DNA: TGCGCCAGCAGCCAAGAATGGCGGGAGGGCCTACAAACCGGGGAGCTGTTTTTT

J: TRBJ2-5
V: TRBV21-1
size: .
D: .
length: 15
CDR3: CASSWRDRGQETQYF
DNA: TGTGCCAGCAGCTGGCGGGACAGGGGACAAGAGACCCAGTACTTC

J: TRBJ2-3
V: TRBV29-1
size: .
D: TRBD2
length: 15
CDR3: CSVGVAGVVTDTQYF
DNA: TGCAGCGTTGGGGTAGCGGGAGTAGTAACAGATACGCAGTATTTT

J: TRBJ1-5
V: TRBV19
size: .
D: TRBD1
length: 14
CDR3: CASRTGWGNQPQHF
DNA: TGTGCCAGTAGGACAGGGTGGGGTAATCAGCCCCAGCATTTT

J: TRBJ1-2
V: TRBV6-6
size: .
D: TRBD1
length: 14
CDR3: CASRRDRDHSGYTF
DNA: TGTGCCAGCAGGAGGGACAGGGACCATAGTGGCTACACCTTC

J: TRBJ1-2
V: TRBV10-3
size: .
D: .
length: 12
CDR3: CAISDQGRGYTF
DNA: TGTGCCATCAGTGACCAGGGAAGGGGCTACACCTTC

J: TRBJ2-5
V: TRBV29-1
size: .
D: .
length: 15
CDR3: CSVASGSVVQETQYF
DNA: TGCAGCGTCGCCTCGGGGTCGGTAGTCCAAGAGACCCAGTACTTC

J: TRBJ1-4
V: TRBV7-9
size: .
D: TRBD1
length: 15
CDR3: CASSSGGQWNEKLFF
DNA: TGTGCCAGCAGCTCAGGGGGACAGTGGAACGAAAAACTGTTTTTT

J: TRBJ2-6
V: TRBV18
size: .
D: TRBD2
length: 18
CDR3: CASSRTTSGTSGANVLTF
DNA: TGTGCCAGCTCCCGCACAACTAGCGGGACCTCTGGGGCCAACGTCCTGACTTTC

J: TRBJ2-7
V: TRBV5-1
size: .
D: TRBD2
length: 14
CDR3: CASSLSGRLYEQYF
DNA: TGCGCCAGCAGCCTTAGCGGGCGCTTATACGAGCAGTACTTC

J: TRBJ2-5
V: TRBV27
size: .
D: TRBD1
length: 13
CDR3: CASRATGVRTQYF
DNA: TGTGCCAGCAGAGCGACAGGGGTCCGGACCCAGTACTTC

J: TRBJ2-2
V: TRBV7-6
size: .
D: TRBD2
length: 16
CDR3: CASSLVAGENTGELFF
DNA: TGTGCCAGCAGCTTAGTGGCGGGGGAGAACACCGGGGAGCTGTTTTTT

J: TRBJ1-2
V: TRBV4-2
size: .
D: .
length: 14
CDR3: CASSQDLRSAGLTF
DNA: TGTGCCAGCAGCCAAGATCTACGGAGCGCAGGGCTCACCTTC

J: TRBJ2-5
V: TRBV7-7
size: .
D: TRBD1
length: 14
CDR3: CASSPDRGSETQYF
DNA: TGTGCTAGCAGTCCGGACAGGGGGTCAGAGACCCAGTACTTC

J: TRBJ1-5
V: TRBV19
size: few
D: .
length: 14
CDR3: CASSIAPGNQPQHF
DNA: TGTGCCAGTAGTATAGCGCCAGGCAATCAGCCCCAGCATTTT

J: TRBJ2-3
V: TRBV27
size: once
D: TRBD1
length: 13
CDR3: CASSYRGQDTQYF
DNA: TGTGCCAGCAGTTACAGGGGGCAGGATACGCAGTATTTT

J: TRBJ2-1
V: TRBV19
size: .
D: .
length: 17
CDR3: CASTAVSRTGNEGEQFF
DNA: TGTGCCAGTACCGCAGTGTCACGAACGGGAAATGAAGGTGAGCAGTTCTTC

J: TRBJ1-1
V: TRBV18
size: .
D: .
length: 15
CDR3: CASSPSTGFGPEAFF
DNA: TGTGCCAGCTCACCATCAACAGGGTTTGGTCCTGAAGCTTTCTTT

J: TRBJ1-4
V: TRBV21-1
size: .
D: .
length: 15
CDR3: CASSKAPATNEKLFF
DNA: TGTGCCAGCAGCAAAGCCCCAGCAACTAATGAAAAACTGTTTTTT

J: TRBJ2-7
V: TRBV10-2
size: .
D: TRBD1
length: 14
CDR3: CASSEQGGPYEQYF
DNA: TGCGCCAGCAGCGAACAGGGGGGACCCTACGAGCAGTACTTC

J: TRBJ2-3
V: TRBV29-1
size: .
D: TRBD2
length: 15
CDR3: CSVEGSSGGTDTQYF
DNA: TGCAGCGTTGAGGGTTCTAGCGGGGGAACAGATACGCAGTATTTT

J: TRBJ2-5
V: TRBV5-1
size: .
D: .
length: 15
CDR3: CASSLAAGPQETQYF
DNA: TGCGCCAGCAGCTTGGCCGCGGGTCCCCAAGAGACCCAGTACTTC

J: TRBJ2-5
V: TRBV7-9
size: once
D: .
length: 12
CDR3: CSSSLILETQYF
DNA: TGTTCCAGCAGCTTAATTCTGGAGACCCAGTACTTC

J: TRBJ2-2
V: TRBV5-1
size: .
D: TRBD2
length: 17
CDR3: CASSPLSGRALSGELFF
DNA: TGCGCCAGCAGCCCGCTGAGCGGGAGGGCCCTCTCCGGGGAGCTGTTTTTT

J: TRBJ1-4
V: TRBV25-1
size: few
D: .
length: 13
CDR3: CASSEYSGEKLFF
DNA: TGTGCCAGCAGTGAATACTCGGGGGAAAAACTGTTTTTT

J: TRBJ2-5
V: TRBV27
size: .
D: TRBD1
length: 11
CDR3: CASSSWDRVYF
DNA: TGTGCCAGCAGTTCCTGGGACAGGGTGTACTTC

J: TRBJ2-5
V: TRBV29-1
size: .
D: TRBD2
length: 14
CDR3: CSVDASGRLETQYF
DNA: TGCAGCGTTGACGCTAGCGGGAGGTTGGAGACCCAGTACTTC

J: TRBJ2-7
V: TRBV2
size: .
D: TRBD2
length: 17
CDR3: CASSGHLGTSGSGEQYF
DNA: TGTGCCAGCAGTGGACATCTTGGGACTAGCGGGAGTGGCGAGCAGTACTTC

J: TRBJ2-3
V: TRBV30
size: .
D: TRBD2
length: 16
CDR3: CAWTPGQRGDTDTQYF
DNA: TGTGCCTGGACTCCCGGACAGCGGGGGGACACAGATACGCAGTATTTT

J: TRBJ2-1
V: TRBV2
size: .
D: .
length: 13
CDR3: CASRREKNNEQFF
DNA: TGTGCCAGCCGGAGGGAGAAGAACAATGAGCAGTTCTTC

J: TRBJ2-7
V: TRBV7-9
size: .
D: TRBD1
length: 15
CDR3: CASSHGQGVSYEQYF
DNA: TGTGCCAGCAGCCATGGACAGGGAGTGTCCTACGAGCAGTACTTC

J: TRBJ2-3
V: TRBV30
size: .
D: .
length: 11
CDR3: CAAKTRGTQYF
DNA: TGTGCCGCCAAGACTAGGGGTACGCAGTATTTT

J: TRBJ2-1
V: TRBV6-1
size: .
D: .
length: 14
CDR3: CASTEGDTYNEQFF
DNA: TGTGCCAGCACCGAGGGGGATACCTACAATGAGCAGTTCTTC

J: TRBJ1-1
V: TRBV30
size: .
D: .
length: 14
CDR3: CAWSLTGTNTEAFF
DNA: TGTGCCTGGAGCCTAACAGGGACGAACACTGAAGCTTTCTTT

J: TRBJ1-1
V: TRBV19
size: .
D: TRBD1
length: 15
CDR3: CASSTPGQENTEAFF
DNA: TGTGCCAGTAGTACCCCGGGACAGGAGAACACTGAAGCTTTCTTT